These T cell receptor beta chains were read from a single sample in a study of blood T cells in healthy people across ages. TCRdb itself ran the 5' RACE reads through MiXCR, one entry per CDR3 protein. This sample yields about 1.6 million distinct CDR3 sequences, of which about 35% are seen a single time; around 11% belongs to the top ten. The sample comprised blood. The receptor source for this set is a woman in her 30s in good health. Each CDR3 is given with its conserved first and last residue. The order of the fields is clone size, D gene, J gene, V gene, CDR3 length, CDR3 protein, CDR3 DNA. A D gene is named only where the DNA matches it firmly. Clone size is given for some rows only: seen once, a few or many times, or a class if the clone is expanded.

abundance: few
d_gene: TRBD1
j_gene: TRBJ1-5
v_gene: TRBV20-1
len: 14
CDR3aa: CSATPGQNNQPQHF
CDR3nt: TGCAGTGCTACCCCGGGACAGAACAATCAGCCCCAGCATTTT

abundance: few
d_gene: -
j_gene: TRBJ1-2
v_gene: TRBV14
len: 13
CDR3aa: CASSQVLPGSYTF
CDR3nt: TGTGCCAGCAGCCAAGTCTTACCGGGAAGCTACACCTTC

abundance: -
d_gene: -
j_gene: TRBJ2-3
v_gene: TRBV24-1
len: 14
CDR3aa: CATSTHSHPDTQYF
CDR3nt: TGTGCCACTTCGACACATTCGCACCCAGATACGCAGTATTTT

abundance: -
d_gene: TRBD1
j_gene: TRBJ2-7
v_gene: TRBV3-1
len: 17
CDR3aa: CASSQEDPGGPYYEQYF
CDR3nt: TGTGCCAGCAGCCAAGAGGACCCAGGGGGACCTTACTACGAGCAGTACTTC

abundance: few
d_gene: -
j_gene: TRBJ2-4
v_gene: TRBV4-1
len: 16
CDR3aa: CASSQGTWTEPYGQYF
CDR3nt: TGCGCCAGCAGCCAAGGAACATGGACAGAGCCCTACGGGCAGTACTTC

abundance: many
d_gene: -
j_gene: TRBJ2-4
v_gene: TRBV30
len: 14
CDR3aa: CAWSPHKELNIQYF
CDR3nt: TGTGCCTGGAGCCCCCATAAAGAGCTAAACATTCAGTACTTC

abundance: -
d_gene: TRBD1
j_gene: TRBJ2-1
v_gene: TRBV28
len: 16
CDR3aa: CASRPNRGPSYNEQFF
CDR3nt: TGTGCCAGCAGGCCAAACAGGGGGCCTTCCTACAATGAGCAGTTCTTC

abundance: -
d_gene: -
j_gene: TRBJ1-1
v_gene: TRBV7-8
len: 13
CDR3aa: CASSLVDGFEAFF
CDR3nt: TGTGCCAGCAGCTTAGTGGATGGTTTCGAAGCTTTCTTT

abundance: few
d_gene: -
j_gene: TRBJ1-5
v_gene: TRBV6-5
len: 13
CDR3aa: CASSYKIDQPQHF
CDR3nt: TGTGCCAGCAGTTACAAGATTGATCAGCCCCAGCATTTT

abundance: -
d_gene: TRBD2
j_gene: TRBJ2-3
v_gene: TRBV9
len: 15
CDR3aa: CASSVGGGGPDTQYF
CDR3nt: TGTGCCAGCAGCGTAGGCGGCGGGGGGCCGGATACGCAGTATTTT

abundance: -
d_gene: TRBD2
j_gene: TRBJ2-4
v_gene: TRBV9
len: 15
CDR3aa: CASSPAGEVGNIQYF
CDR3nt: TGTGCCAGCAGCCCAGCGGGAGAGGTGGGAAACATTCAGTACTTC

abundance: -
d_gene: TRBD1
j_gene: TRBJ2-7
v_gene: TRBV7-8
len: 14
CDR3aa: CASGSRAGGDEQYF
CDR3nt: TGTGCCAGCGGCTCTAGAGCAGGGGGCGACGAGCAGTACTTC

abundance: -
d_gene: -
j_gene: TRBJ2-4
v_gene: TRBV4-1
len: 15
CDR3aa: CASSQGRQVKNIQYF
CDR3nt: TGCGCCAGCAGCCAAGGACGGCAGGTCAAAAACATTCAGTACTTC

abundance: -
d_gene: -
j_gene: TRBJ2-1
v_gene: TRBV7-9
len: 15
CDR3aa: CASSLAQGGTDEQFF
CDR3nt: TGTGCCAGCAGCTTAGCGCAGGGGGGAACGGATGAGCAGTTCTTC

abundance: few
d_gene: -
j_gene: TRBJ2-7
v_gene: TRBV2
len: 12
CDR3aa: CASTTGTYEQYF
CDR3nt: TGTGCCAGCACGACAGGAACCTACGAGCAGTACTTC

abundance: few
d_gene: -
j_gene: TRBJ1-2
v_gene: TRBV7-6
len: 17
CDR3aa: CASSLAGYDLNRNGYTF
CDR3nt: TGTGCCAGCAGCTTAGCAGGTTACGACCTCAATCGCAATGGCTACACCTTC

abundance: few
d_gene: -
j_gene: TRBJ2-5
v_gene: TRBV10-3
len: 13
CDR3aa: CAIRPEIQETQYF
CDR3nt: TGTGCCATCAGGCCAGAAATCCAAGAGACCCAGTACTTC

abundance: -
d_gene: -
j_gene: TRBJ1-2
v_gene: TRBV10-3
len: 15
CDR3aa: CAISESTSQNYGYTF
CDR3nt: TGTGCCATCAGTGAGTCGACTTCACAGAACTATGGCTACACCTTC

abundance: -
d_gene: TRBD1
j_gene: TRBJ2-7
v_gene: TRBV10-3
len: 14
CDR3aa: CAITPGQGAYEQYF
CDR3nt: TGTGCCATCACGCCGGGACAGGGGGCCTACGAGCAGTACTTC

abundance: few
d_gene: TRBD2
j_gene: TRBJ2-3
v_gene: TRBV28
len: 17
CDR3aa: CASSLELAQTSTDTQYF
CDR3nt: TGTGCCAGCAGTCTCGAACTAGCGCAAACTAGCACAGATACGCAGTATTTT

abundance: many
d_gene: -
j_gene: TRBJ2-5
v_gene: TRBV29-1
len: 12
CDR3aa: CSVERAEETQYF
CDR3nt: TGCAGCGTTGAAAGGGCTGAAGAGACCCAGTACTTC

abundance: few
d_gene: -
j_gene: TRBJ1-1
v_gene: TRBV28
len: 13
CDR3aa: CASSNRVNTEAFF
CDR3nt: TGTGCCAGCAGCAACAGGGTGAACACTGAAGCTTTCTTT

abundance: -
d_gene: -
j_gene: TRBJ2-1
v_gene: TRBV12-3/TRBV12-4
len: 14
CDR3aa: CASSPLAVSDEQFF
CDR3nt: TGTGCCAGCAGCCCCTTAGCGGTTTCGGATGAGCAGTTCTTC

abundance: few
d_gene: TRBD1
j_gene: TRBJ2-1
v_gene: TRBV9
len: 16
CDR3aa: CASSGAGGASYNEQFF
CDR3nt: TGTGCCAGCAGCGGCGCAGGGGGCGCCTCCTACAATGAGCAGTTCTTC

abundance: -
d_gene: -
j_gene: TRBJ2-6
v_gene: TRBV10-3
len: 20
CDR3aa: CAIGTVFSPEEYPGANVLTF
CDR3nt: TGTGCCATCGGTACGGTGTTTAGCCCGGAGGAATATCCTGGGGCCAACGTCCTGACTTTC

abundance: many
d_gene: TRBD1
j_gene: TRBJ2-6
v_gene: TRBV6-2/TRBV6-3
len: 20
CDR3aa: CASSPPHRTGIISGANVLTF
CDR3nt: TGTGCCAGCAGCCCGCCCCATCGGACAGGTATTATCTCTGGGGCCAACGTCCTGACTTTC

abundance: few
d_gene: TRBD1
j_gene: TRBJ2-7
v_gene: TRBV4-2
len: 15
CDR3aa: CANSQAGTGDYEQYF
CDR3nt: TGTGCCAACAGCCAGGCCGGGACAGGAGACTACGAGCAGTACTTC

abundance: few
d_gene: -
j_gene: TRBJ2-3
v_gene: TRBV12-3/TRBV12-4
len: 16
CDR3aa: CASSKQGGSMIDTQYF
CDR3nt: TGTGCCAGCAGCAAACAGGGCGGGAGCATGATAGATACGCAGTATTTT

abundance: few
d_gene: -
j_gene: TRBJ2-7
v_gene: TRBV21-1
len: 21
CDR3aa: CASSPREGARTSGREAYEQYF
CDR3nt: TGTGCCAGCAGCCCTAGGGAGGGGGCGAGGACTAGCGGGAGGGAGGCTTACGAGCAGTACTTC

abundance: once
d_gene: TRBD2
j_gene: TRBJ2-7
v_gene: TRBV20-1
len: 14
CDR3aa: CSAHSGKGRHEQYF
CDR3nt: TGCAGTGCCCACAGCGGGAAGGGCCGCCACGAGCAGTACTTC

abundance: few
d_gene: TRBD1
j_gene: TRBJ2-1
v_gene: TRBV5-1
len: 15
CDR3aa: CASSSGTDAYNEQFF
CDR3nt: TGCGCCAGCAGCTCCGGGACAGATGCCTACAATGAGCAGTTCTTC

abundance: -
d_gene: -
j_gene: TRBJ2-7
v_gene: TRBV6-6
len: 16
CDR3aa: CASSYSKVGPPVEQYF
CDR3nt: TGTGCCAGCAGTTACTCGAAGGTGGGTCCCCCCGTCGAGCAGTACTTC

abundance: few
d_gene: -
j_gene: TRBJ2-7
v_gene: TRBV29-1
len: 13
CDR3aa: CSVTGRSSYEQYF
CDR3nt: TGCAGCGTCACAGGTAGGAGCTCCTACGAGCAGTACTTC

abundance: -
d_gene: TRBD2
j_gene: TRBJ2-3
v_gene: TRBV20-1
len: 19
CDR3aa: CSATVVSREVPTFTDTQYF
CDR3nt: TGCAGTGCTACCGTAGTTTCCCGGGAGGTCCCGACTTTCACAGATACGCAGTATTTT

abundance: -
d_gene: -
j_gene: TRBJ1-2
v_gene: TRBV6-2/TRBV6-3
len: 14
CDR3aa: CASSDPRGGYGYTF
CDR3nt: TGTGCCAGCAGCGATCCTCGGGGTGGCTATGGCTACACCTTC